A single TCR beta chain is shown here with its context. V lost 0 bases and J 4 bases, leaving 14 bases between the germline ends. This CDR3 region has 16 residues. The germline V gene has CDR1 SGHRS and CDR2 YFSETQ. The sample is drawn from a study of blood T cell repertoires in COVID-19. Turning to the study itself: Sample material is recorded as cDNA or gDNA derived from T cells, B-cell-depleted T cells, or PBMCs.

The data were produced by immunoSEQ multiplex PCR, yet TCRdb's version contains in-frame clones alone and is incomplete. The sample lists approximately 250,000 clones, around four fifths occurring once. The receptor was isolated from a man between 40 and 49 years old who had recovered from COVID-19. Sequenced sample: PBMCs or T cells enriched from blood (not recorded which). The V gene is TRBV5-1, the J gene TRBJ2-1, with D perhaps TRBD1 (6 bases). The CDR3 DNA follows: TGCGCCAGCAGCTTGGGAGCTGGACAGACTTACAATGAGCAGTTCTTC. Its translation: CASSLGAGQTYNEQFF.